This T cell receptor (beta chain) was found in a study of beta chain features in type 1 diabetes. Study observations and caveats: A moderate, significant TCRB CDR3 shortening appeared in type 1 diabetes across four CD4+ subsets.

The entirety of the isolated RNA underwent reverse transcription, so expressed TCRB transcripts were sequenced. Generated by immunoSEQ multiplex PCR, the TCRdb table keeps only in-frame clones and is missing some. This sample carries about 47,000 clones, just under 45% of them seen once, and the ten largest clones take about 0.13%. This CDR3 is built from 15 residues. The V end lost 0 bases, the J end lost 8 bases, and 13 bases lay between the germline ends. Germline V gives CDR1 LGHNA, CDR2 YSLEER. As concerns this clone: Its antigen is currently unknown.

Sequences were obtained from stem cell memory CD4+ T cells from blood. This clonotype was obtained from a man aged 25 to 40 with type 1 diabetes. The chain links TRBV4-3 to TRBJ1-4; D is unresolved. CDR3 region: CASSQEQRRREKLFF. CDR3 nucleotides: TGCGCCAGCAGCCAAGAACAACGCAGGAGGGAAAAACTGTTTTTT.